The next 18 T cell receptor beta chains were all read from a single sample in a study of T cell repertoires in cytomegalovirus infection. In TCRdb, the reads were re-called with MiXCR into one record per CDR3 protein. The sample contains roughly 760,000 distinct CDR3 sequences, about 40% of which appear only once. Sequenced: PBMCs. These receptors were obtained from a human donor in good health (CMV status not recorded). Some clones in this sample may be carry-over from other donors' samples.

The chain joins TRBV28 to TRBJ2-1, with 12 bases matching TRBD2. Losses at the gene ends were 3 bases for V and 6 bases for J; bases not matched to a gene: 6. The CDR3 extends over 16 amino acids. Germline V gene lookup returns CDR1 MDHEN and CDR2 SYDVKM. The CDR3 sequence: CASSFELTSGSNEQFF. As DNA, the CDR3 is TGTGCCAGCAGTTTCGAACTGACTAGCGGGAGCAATGAGCAGTTCTTC.

This clonotype was detected a few times. Since the CDR3 does not end with the conserved phenylalanine or tryptophan, this likely comes from a read error. The chain recombines TRBV12-3 or TRBV12-4 with TRBJ1-2; D unclear. The CDR3 covers 14 residues. Trimming shortened V by 10 bases and J by 5 bases, and 20 bases separated the two germline ends. Here the CDR3 reads CATLQQITAYGYTL. The CDR3 region has the DNA TGTGCCACCCTCCAGCAAATAACAGCGTATGGCTACACCTTA.

This clonotype has ten or more counts. The CDR3 here is CASSWAYTDTQYF. The CDR3 DNA reads as TGTGCCAGCAGCTGGGCTTACACAGATACGCAGTATTTT. The chain uses TRBV7-2 and TRBJ2-3; no definite D call. Germline CDR1 SGHTA, CDR2 FQGNSA. V shed 4 bases and J shed 2 bases, with 7 bases lying between them. There are 13 residues in the CDR3. The full variable domain, rest sourced from reference TRBV7-2 and TRBJ2-3, is GAGVSQSPSNKVTEKGKDVELRCDPISGHTALYWYRQSLGQGLEFLIYFQGNSAPDKSGLPSDRFSAERTGGSVSTLTIQRTQQEDSAVYLCASSWAYTDTQYFGPGTRLTVL.

In its sample, this clonotype was seen once. The chain has TRBV6-5 and TRBJ1-2; D is unclear. The germline CDR1 and CDR2 sequences are MNHEY and SVGAGI. There are 17 residues in the CDR3. The V end was cut by 0 bases, the J end by 8 bases, with 22 bases between. Here the CDR3 DNA reads TGTGCCAGCAGTTACTCGATTACGAGGAGCATAACTGGGGGCTACACCTTC. It yields the protein CASSYSITRSITGGYTF.

This clonotype appeared many times. The genes are TRBV7-8 and TRBJ2-1; tentative D call: TRBD2 (6 bases). The CDR3 extends over 20 amino acids. The V end lost 0 bases, the J end lost 0 bases, and 21 bases lay between the germline ends. The germline gives CDR1 SGHVS, CDR2 FQNEAQ. The CDR3 DNA sequence: TGTGCCAGCAGCTTAGCGCGGGGCAGGGAGTTCCTAAGCTCCTACAATGAGCAGTTCTTC. The encoded protein is CASSLARGREFLSSYNEQFF.

This clonotype was seen more than once but under ten times. This chain joins TRBV2 and TRBJ2-7, with TRBD1 identical over 7 bases. CDR3 length: 14 residues. V gave up 3 bases and J gave up 0 bases; unmatched junction bases: 2. Germline V gene lookup returns CDR1 SNHLY and CDR2 FYNNEI. CDR3 protein: CASSEDRFSYEQYF. Written as DNA, the CDR3 is TGTGCCAGCAGTGAGGACAGGTTCTCCTACGAGCAGTACTTC.

This clonotype was counted between two and nine times. The V gene is TRBV11-2, the J gene TRBJ1-1, with a tentative D call TRBD1 (5 bases). Trimming took 0 bases from V and 5 from J, leaving 10 bases between them. Germline lookup yields CDR1 SGHAT and CDR2 FQNNGV. This CDR3 is built from 14 residues. CDR3 residues: CASSLEGGKTEAFF. The CDR3 nucleotides read TGTGCCAGCAGCTTAGAGGGGGGAAAGACTGAAGCTTTCTTT.

On this clonotype: At one boundary the junction diverges from the germline segment, which might be a read error. V usage is TRBV11-2 and J usage is TRBJ1-2; D is undetermined. Germline V gene sequence: CDR1 SGHAT, CDR2 FQNNGV. The CDR3 spans 15 residues. CDR3 sequence (DNA): TGTTCCAGCAGCGTGCCTGAGGCGGGGAACTATGGCTACACCTTC. Translating gives CSSSVPEAGNYGYTF.

Notes on this clonotype: The final CDR3 position lacks the conserved phenylalanine or tryptophan, pointing to a likely read error. The rearrangement uses TRBV28 and TRBJ1-1; TRBD1 agrees at 7 bases. This CDR3 region has 12 residues. V lost 0 bases to trimming and J lost 9 bases; unmatched junction nucleotides: 1. Germline V CDR1 and CDR2: MDHEN, SYDVKM. The CDR3 nucleotides are TGTGCCAGCAGTTTATGGACAGGGCAAGCTTTCTGT. Translation gives CASSLWTGQAFC.

This sequence joins TRBV2 and TRBJ2-6; TRBD1 matches at 8 bases. CDR1 and CDR2 (germline): SNHLY, FYNNEI. Trimming removed 3 bases from V and 4 bases from J; junction bases left unmatched: 8. The CDR3 runs to 17 residues. CDR3 nucleotide sequence: TGTGCCAGCAGTGATCATCCCAGGGGGCTCGGGGCCAACGTCCTGACTTTC. It is translated as CASSDHPRGLGANVLTF.

Remarks on this clonotype: Since no conserved phenylalanine or tryptophan closes the CDR3, a read error is the likely cause. The rearrangement links TRBV7-3 to TRBJ1-1; unclear D gene. The CDR3 is 13 amino acids. Germline loops: CDR1 SGHTA, CDR2 FQGTGA. V lost 0 bases and J 3 bases, leaving 5 bases between the germline ends. The CDR3 DNA reads as TGTGCCAGCAGCTTAACCAGATACACTGAAGCTTTCTTG. This gives the protein CASSLTRYTEAFL.

Notes on this clonotype: In this CDR3 the conserved last residue, phenylalanine or tryptophan, is missing, so a read error is likely. The CDR3: CASILTGGSNQPQHV. The CDR3 nucleotides read TGTGCAAGCATCTTAACGGGTGGTAGCAATCAGCCCCAGCATGTT. The chain couples TRBV7-2 to TRBJ1-5; D uncertain. CDR1 is SGHTA, CDR2 FQGNSA, per germline. The CDR3 spans 15 residues.

The count of this clonotype is one. This chain joins TRBV6-5 and TRBJ1-2, with 10 bases matching TRBD1. Germline loops: CDR1 MNHEY, CDR2 SVGAGI. The CDR3 runs to 16 residues. The ends lost 4 bases at V and 3 bases at J; junction bases unmatched: 8. The CDR3 DNA reads TGTGCCAGCAGTTCCAGACAGGGGGCAGACGACTATGGCTACACCTTC. This codes for CASSSRQGADDYGYTF.

As concerns this clonotype: A read error may account for a junction end that differs from germline. V usage is TRBV5-6 and J usage is TRBJ1-6; D unresolved. The germline gives CDR1 SGHDT, CDR2 YYEEEE. The CDR3 is made up of 16 amino acids. The CDR3 nucleotides read TGTGCCAGCCGCTTATACGGGAACACCAATAATTCACCCCTCCACTTT. Protein sequence: CASRLYGNTNNSPLHF.

The table lists this clonotype with a few counts. The chain is built from TRBV28 and TRBJ2-7, with TRBD2 as a possible D gene (6 bases). V lost 10 bases, J lost 5 bases, and 15 bases lay in between. This CDR3 has 12 residues. Germline CDR1 reads MDHEN; CDR2 reads SYDVKM. The CDR3 loop reads CATGGMGDEQYF. The CDR3 coding sequence is TGTGCCACTGGCGGGATGGGCGACGAGCAGTACTTC.

Remarks on this clonotype: The conserved phenylalanine or tryptophan normally closing the CDR3 is absent here, so this likely arose from a read error. The chain uses TRBV29-1 and TRBJ2-7, with D perhaps TRBD2 (5 bases). Trimming took off 0 bases at V and 3 bases at J, with 9 bases between the two ends. In germline, CDR1 is SQVTM, CDR2 ANQGSEA. This CDR3 spans 13 amino acids. CDR3 DNA sequence: TGCAGCGTTGAAGATCAAAGCGGCTACGAGCAGTACTTA. Residues: CSVEDQSGYEQYL.

There are a few counts of this clonotype. The chain employs TRBV12-3 or TRBV12-4 and TRBJ1-5; D gene ambiguous. Trimming took 3 bases from V and 0 from J, leaving 9 bases between them. The CDR3 spans 15 residues. The CDR3 is CASSFAGGSNQPQHF. The DNA for the CDR3 is TGTGCCAGCAGTTTCGCTGGAGGTAGCAATCAGCCCCAGCATTTT.

The rearrangement links TRBV7-2 to TRBJ2-3, with unresolved D. Germline-derived CDR1 and CDR2 are SGHTA and FQGNSA. Trimming pared 4 bases from V and 12 bases from J, leaving 23 bases between. This CDR3 region has 15 residues. CDR3 in DNA: TGTGCCAGCAGCTCTCCTGGTAACATGGTGTTGCAACAGTATTTT. This sequence encodes CASSSPGNMVLQQYF.